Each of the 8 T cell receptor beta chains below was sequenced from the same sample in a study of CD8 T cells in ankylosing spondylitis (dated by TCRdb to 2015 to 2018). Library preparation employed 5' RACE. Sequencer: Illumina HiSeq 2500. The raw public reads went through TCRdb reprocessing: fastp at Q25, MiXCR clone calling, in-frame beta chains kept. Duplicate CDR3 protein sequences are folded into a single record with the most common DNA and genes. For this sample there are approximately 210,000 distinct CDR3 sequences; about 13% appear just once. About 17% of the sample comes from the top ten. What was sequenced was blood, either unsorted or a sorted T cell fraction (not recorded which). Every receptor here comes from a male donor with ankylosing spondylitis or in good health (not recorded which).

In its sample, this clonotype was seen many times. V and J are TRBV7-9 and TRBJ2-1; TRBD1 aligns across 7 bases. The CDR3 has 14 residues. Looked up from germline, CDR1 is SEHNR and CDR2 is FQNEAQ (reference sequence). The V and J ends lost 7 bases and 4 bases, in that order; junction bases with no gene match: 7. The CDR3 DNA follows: TGTGCCAGCAATACAGGGGAAGGATACAATGAGCAGTTCTTC. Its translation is CASNTGEGYNEQFF.

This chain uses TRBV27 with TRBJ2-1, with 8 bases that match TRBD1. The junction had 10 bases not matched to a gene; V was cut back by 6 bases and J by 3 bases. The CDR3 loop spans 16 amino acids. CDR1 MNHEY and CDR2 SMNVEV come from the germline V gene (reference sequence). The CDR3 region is CASSRLRGLLYNEQFF. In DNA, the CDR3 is TGTGCCAGCAGCCGTCTCAGGGGGCTTCTCTACAATGAGCAGTTCTTC.

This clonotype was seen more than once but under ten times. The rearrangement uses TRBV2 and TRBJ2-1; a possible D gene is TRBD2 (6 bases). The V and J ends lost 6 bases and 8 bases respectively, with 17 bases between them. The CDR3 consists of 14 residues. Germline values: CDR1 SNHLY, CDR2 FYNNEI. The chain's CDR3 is CASSAAREAHEQFF. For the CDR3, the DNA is TGTGCCAGCAGCGCTGCGCGGGAAGCCCATGAGCAGTTCTTC.

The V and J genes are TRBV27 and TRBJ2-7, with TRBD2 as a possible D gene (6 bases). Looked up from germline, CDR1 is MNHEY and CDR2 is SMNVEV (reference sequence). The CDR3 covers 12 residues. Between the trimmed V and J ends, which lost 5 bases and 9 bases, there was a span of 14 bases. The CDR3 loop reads CASSIAGQGQYF. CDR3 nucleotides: TGTGCCAGCAGTATTGCGGGGCAGGGGCAGTACTTC.

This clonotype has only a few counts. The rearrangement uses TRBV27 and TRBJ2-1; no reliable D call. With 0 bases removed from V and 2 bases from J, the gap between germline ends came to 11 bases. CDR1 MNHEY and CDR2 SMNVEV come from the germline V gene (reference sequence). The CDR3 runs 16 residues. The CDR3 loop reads CASSLSPREPYNEQFF. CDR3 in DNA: TGTGCCAGCAGTTTATCTCCCCGCGAGCCCTACAATGAGCAGTTCTTC.

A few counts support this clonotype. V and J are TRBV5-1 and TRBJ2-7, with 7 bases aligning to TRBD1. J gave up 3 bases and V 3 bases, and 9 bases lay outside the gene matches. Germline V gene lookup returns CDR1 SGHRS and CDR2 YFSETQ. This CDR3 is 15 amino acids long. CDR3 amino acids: CASSSLTGILYEQYF. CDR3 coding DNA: TGCGCCAGCAGCTCCCTGACAGGGATTCTCTACGAGCAGTACTTC.

CDR3 protein: CASGFAGTPSPYEQYF. CDR3 DNA sequence: TGTGCTAGTGGTTTCGCCGGGACACCTTCGCCCTACGAGCAGTACTTC. The chain uses TRBV12-5 and TRBJ2-7; perhaps TRBD1 as D (6 bases). Germline loops: CDR1 LGHNT, CDR2 FRNRAP. The CDR3 contains 16 residues. V lost 3 bases and J lost 2, with 17 bases in between.

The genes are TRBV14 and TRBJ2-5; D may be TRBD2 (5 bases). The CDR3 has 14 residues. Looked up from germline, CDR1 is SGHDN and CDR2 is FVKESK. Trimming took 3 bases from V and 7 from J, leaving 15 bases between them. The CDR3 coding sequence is TGTGCCAGCAGCCATTCCGAGAGGGATCGGACCCAGTACTTC. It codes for CASSHSERDRTQYF.